This is a list of T cell receptor beta chains from one sample in a study of blood T cell repertoires in COVID-19. Profiled with immunoSEQ multiplex PCR; TCRdb holds only in-frame clones, not every one. This table has approximately 170,000 clones, around four fifths appearing once. Sequencing was carried out using peripheral blood. The receptors stem from a woman between 65 and 79 years old who had recovered from COVID-19. CDR3s include the opening cysteine and the closing phenylalanine or tryptophan. The order of the fields is D gene, V gene, J gene, CDR3 length, CDR3 protein, CDR3 DNA. A D gene is named only where the DNA matches it firmly.

>TRBD2|TRBV5-4|TRBJ2-1|17
CASSEGARLAGANEQFF
TGTGCCAGCAGCGAGGGCGCACGACTAGCGGGAGCAAATGAGCAGTTCTTC
>-|TRBV6-5|TRBJ2-3|14
CASRRGGPQDTQYF
TGTGCCAGCAGGCGGGGTGGGCCACAAGATACGCAGTATTTT
>TRBD1|TRBV5-1|TRBJ2-5|14
CASAGTGGWETQYF
TGCGCCAGCGCCGGGACAGGGGGCTGGGAGACCCAGTACTTC
>TRBD2|TRBV30|TRBJ2-7|14
CAWSGGRAWYEQYF
TGTGCCTGGAGCGGGGGGAGAGCGTGGTACGAGCAGTACTTC
>-|TRBV10-1|TRBJ1-2|17
CASSAGPGTPSHYGYTF
TGCGCCAGCAGCGCTGGACCGGGGACACCTTCTCACTATGGCTACACCTTC
>TRBD1|TRBV2|TRBJ1-4|13
CASSGTGTVKLFF
TGTGCCAGCAGTGGGACAGGGACGGTAAAACTGTTTTTT
>-|TRBV19|TRBJ1-2|14
CASNIGNSNYGYTF
TGTGCCAGTAATATCGGGAACAGTAACTATGGCTACACCTTC
>-|TRBV28|TRBJ1-1|13
CASSFGFNTEAFF
TGTGCCAGCAGTTTCGGGTTCAACACTGAAGCTTTCTTT
>-|TRBV5-4|TRBJ2-7|13
CASSLGGNYEQYF
TGTGCCAGCAGCTTGGGGGGCAACTACGAGCAGTACTTC
>-|TRBV6-5|TRBJ1-1|14
CASTSDGGVGKAFF
TGTGCCAGCACCTCCGATGGGGGGGTGGGTAAAGCTTTCTTT
>TRBD2|TRBV7-9|TRBJ2-7|13
CASSRTSAYEQYF
TGTGCCAGCAGTCGGACTAGCGCCTACGAGCAGTACTTC
>-|TRBV28|TRBJ1-2|13
CASSLAGYRGYTF
TGTGCCAGCAGTTTAGCGGGGTATAGGGGCTACACCTTC
>-|TRBV19|TRBJ1-1|16
CASSRGQRWMNTEAFF
TGTGCCAGTAGTCGCGGACAGCGTTGGATGAACACTGAAGCTTTCTTT
>TRBD2|TRBV16|TRBJ2-7|15
CASRGLAKSPYEQYF
TGTGCCAGCAGAGGACTAGCCAAGTCCCCCTACGAGCAGTACTTC
>TRBD1|TRBV5-1|TRBJ2-7|14
CASSPRTGSGEQYF
TGCGCCAGCAGCCCCCGGACAGGGTCAGGCGAGCAGTACTTC
>-|TRBV6-5|TRBJ2-6|16
CASSYRVLSGANVLTF
TGTGCCAGCAGTTACCGGGTTCTGTCCGGGGCCAACGTCCTGACTTTC
>-|TRBV14|TRBJ2-5|15
CASSQVSGTQGTQYF
TGTGCCAGCAGCCAAGTATCGGGTACCCAAGGGACCCAGTACTTC
>-|TRBV11-2|TRBJ2-1|14
CASSPGTPDNEQFF
TGTGCCAGCAGCCCCGGGACACCAGACAATGAGCAGTTCTTC
>TRBD1|TRBV2|TRBJ1-2|13
CASSPEQGYGYTF
TGTGCCAGCAGCCCCGAACAGGGGTATGGCTACACCTTC
>TRBD2|TRBV18|TRBJ2-7|17
CASSPPLTSGLASEQYF
TGTGCCAGCTCACCCCCCTTGACTAGCGGGCTTGCTTCCGAGCAGTACTTC